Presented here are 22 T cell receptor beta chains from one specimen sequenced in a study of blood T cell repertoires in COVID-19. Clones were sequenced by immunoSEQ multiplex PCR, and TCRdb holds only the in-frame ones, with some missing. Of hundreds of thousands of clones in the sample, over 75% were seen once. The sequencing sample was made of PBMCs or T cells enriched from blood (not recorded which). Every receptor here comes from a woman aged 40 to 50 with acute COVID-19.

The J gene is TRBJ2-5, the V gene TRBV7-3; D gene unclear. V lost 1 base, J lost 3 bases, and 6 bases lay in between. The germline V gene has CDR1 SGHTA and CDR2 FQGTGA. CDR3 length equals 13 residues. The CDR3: CASSLRPEETQYF. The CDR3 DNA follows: TGTGCCAGCAGCTTAAGGCCAGAAGAGACCCAGTACTTC.

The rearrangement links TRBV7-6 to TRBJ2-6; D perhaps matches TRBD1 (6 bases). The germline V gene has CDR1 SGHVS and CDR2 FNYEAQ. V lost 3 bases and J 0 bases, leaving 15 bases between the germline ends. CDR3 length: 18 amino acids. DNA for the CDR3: TGTGCCAGCAGCTTTACCCAGGGGCTAAGCTCTGGGGCCAACGTCCTGACTTTC. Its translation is CASSFTQGLSSGANVLTF. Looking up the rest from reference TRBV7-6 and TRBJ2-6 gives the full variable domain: GAGVSQSPRYKVTKRGQDVALRCDPISGHVSLYWYRQALGQGPEFLTYFNYEAQQDKSGLPNDRFSAERPEGSISTLTIQRTEQRDSAMYRCASSFTQGLSSGANVLTFGAGSRLTVL.

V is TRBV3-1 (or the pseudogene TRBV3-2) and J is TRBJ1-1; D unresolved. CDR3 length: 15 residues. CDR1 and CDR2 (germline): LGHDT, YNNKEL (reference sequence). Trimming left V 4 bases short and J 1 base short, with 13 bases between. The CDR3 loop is CASSPKWAGNTEAFF. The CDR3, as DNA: TGTGCCAGCAGCCCCAAATGGGCAGGGAACACTGAAGCTTTCTTT.

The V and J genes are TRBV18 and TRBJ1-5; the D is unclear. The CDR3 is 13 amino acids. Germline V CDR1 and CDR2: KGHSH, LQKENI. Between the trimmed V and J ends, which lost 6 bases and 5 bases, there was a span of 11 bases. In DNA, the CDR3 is TGTGCCAGCTCCCCAACGGTGGATCAGCCCCAGCATTTT. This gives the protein CASSPTVDQPQHF.

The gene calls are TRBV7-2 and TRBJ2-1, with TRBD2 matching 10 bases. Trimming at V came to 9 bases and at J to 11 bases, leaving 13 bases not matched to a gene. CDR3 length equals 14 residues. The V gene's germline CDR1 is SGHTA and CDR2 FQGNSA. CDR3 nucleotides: TGTGCCAGTGCAGAGCGGGAGGGCCGATCTAAGCAGTTCTTC. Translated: CASAEREGRSKQFF. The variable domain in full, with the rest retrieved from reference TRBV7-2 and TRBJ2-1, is GAGVSQSPSNKVTEKGKDVELRCDPISGHTALYWYRQSLGQGLEFLIYFQGNSAPDKSGLPSDRFSAERTGGSVSTLTIQRTQQEDSAVYLCASAEREGRSKQFFGPGTRLTVL.

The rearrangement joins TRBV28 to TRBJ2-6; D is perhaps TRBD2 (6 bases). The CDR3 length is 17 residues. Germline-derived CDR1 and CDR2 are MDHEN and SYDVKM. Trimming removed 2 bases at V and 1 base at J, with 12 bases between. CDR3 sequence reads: CASSLPPGRSGANVLTF. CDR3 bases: TGTGCCAGCAGTTTACCACCCGGGAGATCTGGGGCCAACGTCCTGACTTTC.

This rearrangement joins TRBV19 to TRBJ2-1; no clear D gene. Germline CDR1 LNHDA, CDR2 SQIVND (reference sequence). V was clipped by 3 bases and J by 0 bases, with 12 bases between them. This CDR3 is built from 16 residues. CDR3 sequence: CASSIGVSLSYNEQFF. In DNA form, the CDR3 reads TGTGCCAGTAGTATTGGAGTCAGCCTCTCCTACAATGAGCAGTTCTTC.

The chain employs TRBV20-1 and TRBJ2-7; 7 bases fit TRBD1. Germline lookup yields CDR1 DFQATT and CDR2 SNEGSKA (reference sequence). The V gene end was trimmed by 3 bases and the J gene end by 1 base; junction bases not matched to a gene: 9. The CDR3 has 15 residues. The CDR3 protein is CSASLDPGQSYEQYF. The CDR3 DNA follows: TGCAGTGCTAGTCTCGATCCGGGACAGTCCTACGAGCAGTACTTC.

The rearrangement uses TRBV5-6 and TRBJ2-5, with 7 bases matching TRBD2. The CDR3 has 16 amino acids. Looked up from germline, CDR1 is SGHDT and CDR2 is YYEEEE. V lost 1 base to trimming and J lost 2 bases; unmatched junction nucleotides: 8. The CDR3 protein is CASSLIGGAGQETQYF. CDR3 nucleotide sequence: TGTGCCAGCAGCTTGATAGGAGGAGCGGGGCAAGAGACCCAGTACTTC.

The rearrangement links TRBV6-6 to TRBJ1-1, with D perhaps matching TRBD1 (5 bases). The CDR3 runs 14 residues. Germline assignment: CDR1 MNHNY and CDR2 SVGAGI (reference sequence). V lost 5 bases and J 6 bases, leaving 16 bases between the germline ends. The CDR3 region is CASSLPGGDPEAFF. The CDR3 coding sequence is TGTGCCAGCAGTCTCCCCGGGGGGGACCCTGAAGCTTTCTTT.

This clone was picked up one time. CDR3 residues: CASSLGTSGARDTQYF. CDR3 nucleotides: TGTGCCAGCAGCCTAGGGACTAGCGGGGCCAGGGATACGCAGTATTTT. The chain has TRBV11-3 and TRBJ2-3; 13 bases line up with TRBD2. V lost 5 bases, J lost 6 bases, and 8 bases stayed unmatched. Germline V gene sequence: CDR1 SGHNT, CDR2 YENEEA. CDR3 length: 16 residues.

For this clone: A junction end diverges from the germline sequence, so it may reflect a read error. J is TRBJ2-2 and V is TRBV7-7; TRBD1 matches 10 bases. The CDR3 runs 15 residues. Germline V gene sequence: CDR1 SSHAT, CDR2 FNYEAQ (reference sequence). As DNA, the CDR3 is TGTGCTAGCAGCTCGGACAGGGGGGACACCGGGGAGCTGTTTTTT. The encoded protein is CASSSDRGDTGELFF.

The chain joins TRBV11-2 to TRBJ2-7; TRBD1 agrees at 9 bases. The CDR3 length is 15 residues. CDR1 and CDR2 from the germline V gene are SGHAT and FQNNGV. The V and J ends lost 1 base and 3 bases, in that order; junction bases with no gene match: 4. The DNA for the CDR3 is TGTGCCAGCAGCTTAGTCGGGACAGGGCTCTACGAGCAGTACTTC. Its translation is CASSLVGTGLYEQYF. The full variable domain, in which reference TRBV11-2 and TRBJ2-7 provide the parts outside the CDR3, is EAGVAQSPRYKIIEKRQSVAFWCNPISGHATLYWYQQILGQGPKLLIQFQNNGVVDDSQLPKDRFSAERLKGVDSTLKIQPAKLEDSAVYLCASSLVGTGLYEQYFGPGTRLTVT.

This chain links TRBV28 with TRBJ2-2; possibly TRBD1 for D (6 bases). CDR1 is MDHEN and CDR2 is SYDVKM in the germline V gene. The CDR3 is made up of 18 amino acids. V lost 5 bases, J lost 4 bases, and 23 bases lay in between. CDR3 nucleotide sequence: TGTGCCAGCAGTGCCCCAGGGACACCCGACAAGATCACCGGGGAGCTGTTTTTT. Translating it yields CASSAPGTPDKITGELFF.

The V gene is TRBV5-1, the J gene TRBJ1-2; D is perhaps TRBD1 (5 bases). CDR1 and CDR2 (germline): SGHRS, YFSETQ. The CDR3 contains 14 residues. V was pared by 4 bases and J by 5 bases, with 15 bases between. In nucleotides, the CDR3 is TGCGCCAGCAGCGGGGGACTTTCGCCATATGGCTACACCTTC. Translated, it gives CASSGGLSPYGYTF.

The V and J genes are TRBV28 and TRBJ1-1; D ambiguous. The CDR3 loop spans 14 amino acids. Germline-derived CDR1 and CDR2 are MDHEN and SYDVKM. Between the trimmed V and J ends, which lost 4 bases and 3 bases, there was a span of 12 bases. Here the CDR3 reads CASSSLTPDTEAFF. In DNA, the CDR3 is TGTGCCAGCAGTTCCCTGACACCTGACACTGAAGCTTTCTTT.

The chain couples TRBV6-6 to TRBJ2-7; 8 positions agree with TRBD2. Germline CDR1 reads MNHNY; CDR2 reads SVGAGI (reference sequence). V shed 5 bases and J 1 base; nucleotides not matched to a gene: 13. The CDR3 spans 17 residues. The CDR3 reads CASSPRRGAGGSYEQYF. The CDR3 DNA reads TGTGCCAGCAGTCCACGGAGGGGTGCGGGGGGTTCCTACGAGCAGTACTTC.

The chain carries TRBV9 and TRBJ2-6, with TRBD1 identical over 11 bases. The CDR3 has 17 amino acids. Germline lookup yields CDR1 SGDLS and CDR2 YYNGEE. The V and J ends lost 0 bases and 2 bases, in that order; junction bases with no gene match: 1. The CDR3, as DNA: TGTGCCAGCAGCGTAGAGGACAGGGGGCCTGGGGCCAACGTCCTGACTTTC. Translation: CASSVEDRGPGANVLTF. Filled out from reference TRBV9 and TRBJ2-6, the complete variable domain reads DSGVTQTPKHLITATGQRVTLRCSPRSGDLSVYWYQQSLDQGLQFLIQYYNGEERAKGNILERFSAQQFPDLHSELNLSSLELGDSALYFCASSVEDRGPGANVLTFGAGSRLTVL.

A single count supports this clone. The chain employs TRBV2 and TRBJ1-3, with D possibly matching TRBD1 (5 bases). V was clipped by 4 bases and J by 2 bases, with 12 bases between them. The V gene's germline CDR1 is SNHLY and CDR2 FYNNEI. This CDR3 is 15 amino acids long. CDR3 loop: CASSVQGRAGNTIYF. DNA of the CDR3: TGTGCCAGCAGTGTTCAGGGTCGGGCTGGAAACACCATATATTTT.

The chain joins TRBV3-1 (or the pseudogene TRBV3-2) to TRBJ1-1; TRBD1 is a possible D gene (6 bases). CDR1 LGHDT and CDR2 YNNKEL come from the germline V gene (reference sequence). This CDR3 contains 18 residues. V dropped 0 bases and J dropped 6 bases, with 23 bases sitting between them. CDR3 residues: CASSQDPPSPDRTSEAFF. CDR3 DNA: TGTGCCAGCAGCCAAGATCCCCCCTCCCCAGACAGGACGTCTGAAGCTTTCTTT.

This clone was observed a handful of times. The CDR3 is CASMQGVDWKNEQFF. CDR3 nucleotide sequence: TGTGCCAGCATGCAGGGGGTGGACTGGAAGAATGAGCAGTTCTTC. This rearrangement joins TRBV2 to TRBJ2-1; 7 bases map to TRBD1. The V segment lost 7 bases and the J segment 7 bases; nucleotides outside the gene matches: 13. This CDR3 contains 15 residues. CDR1 and CDR2 from the germline V gene are SNHLY and FYNNEI.

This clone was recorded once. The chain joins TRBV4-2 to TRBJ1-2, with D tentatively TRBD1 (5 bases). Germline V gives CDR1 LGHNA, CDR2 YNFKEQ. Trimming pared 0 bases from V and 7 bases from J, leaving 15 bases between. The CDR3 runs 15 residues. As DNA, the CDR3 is TGTGCCAGCAGCCAAGAACCAGGGTCCTTACCTGGCTACACCTTC. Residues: CASSQEPGSLPGYTF.